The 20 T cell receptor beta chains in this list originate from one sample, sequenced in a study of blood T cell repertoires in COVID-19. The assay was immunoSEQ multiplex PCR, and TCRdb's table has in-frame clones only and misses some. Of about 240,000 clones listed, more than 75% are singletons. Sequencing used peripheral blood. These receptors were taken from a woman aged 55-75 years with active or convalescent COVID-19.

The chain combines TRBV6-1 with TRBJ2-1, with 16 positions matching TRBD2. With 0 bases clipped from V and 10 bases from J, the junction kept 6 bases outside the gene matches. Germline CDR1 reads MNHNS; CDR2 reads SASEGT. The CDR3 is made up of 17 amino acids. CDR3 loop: CASSEAPGLAGGREQFF. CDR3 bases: TGTGCCAGCAGTGAAGCTCCGGGACTAGCGGGGGGGCGAGAGCAGTTCTTC.

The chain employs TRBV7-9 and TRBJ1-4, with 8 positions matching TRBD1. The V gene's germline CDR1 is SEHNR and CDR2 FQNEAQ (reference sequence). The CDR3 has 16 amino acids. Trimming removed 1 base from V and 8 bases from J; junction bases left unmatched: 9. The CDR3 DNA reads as TGTGCCAGCAGCTTAGACGGGACAGGTAGAAACGAAAAACTGTTTTTT. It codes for CASSLDGTGRNEKLFF.

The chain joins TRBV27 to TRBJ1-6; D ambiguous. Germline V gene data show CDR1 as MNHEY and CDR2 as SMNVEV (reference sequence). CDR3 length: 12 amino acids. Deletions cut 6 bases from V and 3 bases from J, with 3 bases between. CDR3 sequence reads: CASSLYNSPLHF. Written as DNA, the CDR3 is TGTGCCAGCAGCCTCTATAATTCACCCCTCCACTTT.

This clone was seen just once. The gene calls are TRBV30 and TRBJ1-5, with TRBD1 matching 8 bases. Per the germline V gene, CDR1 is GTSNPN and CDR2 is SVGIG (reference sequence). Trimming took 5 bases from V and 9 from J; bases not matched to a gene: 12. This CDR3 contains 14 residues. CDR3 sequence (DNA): TGTGCCTGGGGTGGTGGACAGGGTGAGCGGCCCCAGCATTTT. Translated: CAWGGGQGERPQHF.

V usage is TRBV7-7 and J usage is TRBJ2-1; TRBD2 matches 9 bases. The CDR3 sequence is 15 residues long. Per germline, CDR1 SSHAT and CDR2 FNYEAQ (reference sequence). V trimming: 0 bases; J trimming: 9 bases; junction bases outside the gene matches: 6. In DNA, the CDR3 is TGTGCCAGCAGCTTAGCTGGGACTAGCTCTGCTGAGCAGTTCTTC. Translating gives CASSLAGTSSAEQFF.

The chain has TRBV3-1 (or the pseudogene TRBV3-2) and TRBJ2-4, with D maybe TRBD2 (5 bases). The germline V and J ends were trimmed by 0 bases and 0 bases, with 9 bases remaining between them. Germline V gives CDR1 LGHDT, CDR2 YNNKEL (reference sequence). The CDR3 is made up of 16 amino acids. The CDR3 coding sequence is TGTGCCAGCAGCCAAGATCCTAGCCCAGCCAAAAACATTCAGTACTTC. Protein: CASSQDPSPAKNIQYF.

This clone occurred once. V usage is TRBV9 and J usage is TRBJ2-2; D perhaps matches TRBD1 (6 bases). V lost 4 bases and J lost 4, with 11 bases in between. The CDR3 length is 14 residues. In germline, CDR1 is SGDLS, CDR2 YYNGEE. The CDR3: CASSKDSITGELFF. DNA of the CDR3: TGTGCCAGCAGCAAGGACAGCATCACCGGGGAGCTGTTTTTT. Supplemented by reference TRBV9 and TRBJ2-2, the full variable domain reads DSGVTQTPKHLITATGQRVTLRCSPRSGDLSVYWYQQSLDQGLQFLIQYYNGEERAKGNILERFSAQQFPDLHSELNLSSLELGDSALYFCASSKDSITGELFFGEGSRLTVL.

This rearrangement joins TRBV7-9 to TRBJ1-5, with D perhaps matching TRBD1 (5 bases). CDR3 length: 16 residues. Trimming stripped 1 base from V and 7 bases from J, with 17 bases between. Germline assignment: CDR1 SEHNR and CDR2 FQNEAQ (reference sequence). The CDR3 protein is CASSLGLGTAGQPQHF. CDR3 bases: TGTGCCAGCAGCTTAGGTTTAGGGACGGCGGGGCAGCCCCAGCATTTT.

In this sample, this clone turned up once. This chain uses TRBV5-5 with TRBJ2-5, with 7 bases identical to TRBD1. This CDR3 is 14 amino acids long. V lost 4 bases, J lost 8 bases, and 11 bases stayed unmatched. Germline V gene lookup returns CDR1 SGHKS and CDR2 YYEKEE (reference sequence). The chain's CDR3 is CASSQTGTQGTQYF. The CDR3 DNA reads TGTGCCAGCAGCCAGACAGGGACCCAAGGAACCCAGTACTTC.

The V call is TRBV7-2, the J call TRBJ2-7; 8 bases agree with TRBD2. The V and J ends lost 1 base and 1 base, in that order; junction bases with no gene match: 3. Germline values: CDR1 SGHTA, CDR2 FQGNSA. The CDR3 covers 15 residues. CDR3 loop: CASSLGSGGSYEQYF. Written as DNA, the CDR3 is TGTGCCAGCAGCTTAGGGAGCGGGGGTTCCTACGAGCAGTACTTC. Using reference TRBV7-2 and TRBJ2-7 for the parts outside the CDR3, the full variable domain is GAGVSQSPSNKVTEKGKDVELRCDPISGHTALYWYRQSLGQGLEFLIYFQGNSAPDKSGLPSDRFSAERTGGSVSTLTIQRTQQEDSAVYLCASSLGSGGSYEQYFGPGTRLTVT.

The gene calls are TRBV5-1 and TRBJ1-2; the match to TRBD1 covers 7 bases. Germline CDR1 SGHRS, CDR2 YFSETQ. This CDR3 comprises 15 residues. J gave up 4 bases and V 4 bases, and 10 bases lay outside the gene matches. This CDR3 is CASSAWDSRSYGYTF. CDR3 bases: TGCGCCAGCAGCGCGTGGGACAGTCGTTCCTATGGCTACACCTTC.

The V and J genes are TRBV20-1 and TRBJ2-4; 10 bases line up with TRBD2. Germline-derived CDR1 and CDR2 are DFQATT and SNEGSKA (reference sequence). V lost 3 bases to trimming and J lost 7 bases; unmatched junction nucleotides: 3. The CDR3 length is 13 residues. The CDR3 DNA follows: TGCAGTGCTAGTTTTAGCGGGGGGAACATTCAGTACTTC. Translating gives CSASFSGGNIQYF.

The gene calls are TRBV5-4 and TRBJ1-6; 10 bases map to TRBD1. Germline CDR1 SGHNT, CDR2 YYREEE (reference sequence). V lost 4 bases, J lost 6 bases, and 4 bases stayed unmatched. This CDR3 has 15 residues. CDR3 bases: TGTGCCAGCAGCCTCAGGACAGGGGGTAATTCACCCCTCCACTTT. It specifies CASSLRTGGNSPLHF.

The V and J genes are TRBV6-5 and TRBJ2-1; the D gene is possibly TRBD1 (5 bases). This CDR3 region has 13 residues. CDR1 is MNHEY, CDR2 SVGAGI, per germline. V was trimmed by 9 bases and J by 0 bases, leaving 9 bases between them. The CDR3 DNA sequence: TGTGCCAGTTCAAGGGGCTCCTACAATGAGCAGTTCTTC. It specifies CASSRGSYNEQFF.

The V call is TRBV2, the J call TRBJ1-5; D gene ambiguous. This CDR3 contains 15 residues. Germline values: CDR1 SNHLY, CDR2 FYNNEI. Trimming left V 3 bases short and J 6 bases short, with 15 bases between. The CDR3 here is CASSDTWGRGQPQHF. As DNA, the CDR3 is TGTGCCAGCAGTGATACTTGGGGTCGGGGTCAGCCCCAGCATTTT.

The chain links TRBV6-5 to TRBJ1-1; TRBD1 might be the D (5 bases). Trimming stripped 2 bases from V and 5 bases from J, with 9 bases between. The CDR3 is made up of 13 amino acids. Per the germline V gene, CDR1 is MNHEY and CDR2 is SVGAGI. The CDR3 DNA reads TGTGCCAGCAGTTACCAGGGAAGGACTGAAGCTTTCTTT. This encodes CASSYQGRTEAFF.

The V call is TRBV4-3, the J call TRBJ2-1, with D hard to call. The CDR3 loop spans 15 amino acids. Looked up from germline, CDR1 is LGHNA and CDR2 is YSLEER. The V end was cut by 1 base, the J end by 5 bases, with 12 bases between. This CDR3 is CASSQGPSPDNEQFF. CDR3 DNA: TGCGCCAGCAGCCAAGGCCCAAGCCCTGACAATGAGCAGTTCTTC.

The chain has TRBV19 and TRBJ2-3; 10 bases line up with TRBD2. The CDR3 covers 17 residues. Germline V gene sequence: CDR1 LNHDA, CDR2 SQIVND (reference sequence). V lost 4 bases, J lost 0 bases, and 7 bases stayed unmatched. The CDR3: CASSKVAGGMSTDTQYF. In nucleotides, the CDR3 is TGTGCCAGTAGTAAGGTAGCGGGGGGCATGAGCACAGATACGCAGTATTTT.

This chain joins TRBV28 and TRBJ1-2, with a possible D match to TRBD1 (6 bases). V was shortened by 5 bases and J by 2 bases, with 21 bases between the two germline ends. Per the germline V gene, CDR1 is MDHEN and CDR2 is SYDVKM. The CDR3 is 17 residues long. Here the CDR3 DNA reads TGTGCCAGCAGTCCACCCGGGACAAGGGTTTTAAACTATGGCTACACCTTC. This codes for CASSPPGTRVLNYGYTF.

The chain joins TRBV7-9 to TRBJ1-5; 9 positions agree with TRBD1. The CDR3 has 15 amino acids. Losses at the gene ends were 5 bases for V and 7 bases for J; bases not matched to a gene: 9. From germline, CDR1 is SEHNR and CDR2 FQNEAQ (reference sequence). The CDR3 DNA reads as TGTGCCAGCAGCCACCGGGACAGGGACGGGCAGCCCCAGCATTTT. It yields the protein CASSHRDRDGQPQHF.